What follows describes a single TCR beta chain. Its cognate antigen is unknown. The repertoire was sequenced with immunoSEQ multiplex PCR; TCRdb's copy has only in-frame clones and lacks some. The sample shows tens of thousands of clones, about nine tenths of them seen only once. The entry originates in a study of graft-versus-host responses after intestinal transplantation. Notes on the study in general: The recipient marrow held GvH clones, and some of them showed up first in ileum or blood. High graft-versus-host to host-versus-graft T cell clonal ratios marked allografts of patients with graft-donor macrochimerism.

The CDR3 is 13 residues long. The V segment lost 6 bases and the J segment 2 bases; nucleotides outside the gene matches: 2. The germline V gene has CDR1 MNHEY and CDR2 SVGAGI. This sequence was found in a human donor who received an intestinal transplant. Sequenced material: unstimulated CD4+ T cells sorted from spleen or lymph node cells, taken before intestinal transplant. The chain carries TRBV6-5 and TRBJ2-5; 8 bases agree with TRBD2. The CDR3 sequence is CASRAGGQETQYF. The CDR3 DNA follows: TGTGCCAGCAGGGCGGGGGGACAAGAGACCCAGTACTTC.